This T cell receptor (beta chain) was recovered during a study of vaccination and CD4 T cells after COVID-19. Across the study: The convalescents were made up of six males and four females, two of whom were Hispanic. Researchers treated control cultures with a CEFX pool, an HIV-1 Nef pool, or no peptide.

The sample's treatment: roughly 11-day PBMC culture with coronavirus spike peptide pools or control peptides (ViraFEST assay). T cells were expanded with peptide pools, and expanded clonotypes were identified by TCR sequencing. For this clonotype: Its target is unknown.

Sequencing of the DNA from cultured CD4+ T cells was carried out with the Oncomine TCR Beta short-read assay. TCRdb passed the PCR reads through MiXCR, listing each CDR3 protein once. The sample lists 23,000 or so distinct CDR3 sequences, around 64% occurring once. Specimen: CD4+ T cells from blood, cultured in vitro, collected after SARS-CoV-2 vaccination. The sequence was obtained from a human donor who received a COVID-19 vaccine.

The CDR3 loop is CASSPSNRGGGLHGYTF. The CDR3 nucleotides read TGTGCCAGCAGCCCGAGCAATCGGGGTGGCGGGCTACATGGCTACACCTTC. V is TRBV7-9 and J is TRBJ1-2; D unresolved. The germline V gene has CDR1 SEHNR and CDR2 FQNEAQ (reference sequence). The CDR3 has 17 amino acids. Between the trimmed V and J ends, which lost 5 bases and 6 bases, there was a span of 25 bases.